A selection of T cell receptor beta chains follows, all from one sample in a study of early T cells in non-severe SARS-CoV-2 infection. TCRdb re-called the 5' RACE reads with MiXCR, one entry per CDR3 protein. The sample lists about 76,000 distinct CDR3 sequences; around a sixth were seen once. Sequences were obtained from whole blood. All receptors derive from an adult who was a healthcare worker with PCR-confirmed SARS-CoV-2 infection or an uninfected control (not recorded which). CDR3s include the opening cysteine and the closing phenylalanine or tryptophan. A D gene is named only where the DNA matches it firmly. Size tells how often a clone was seen (once, few, many) or the class of an expanded clone, and some rows leave it out.

cdr3_aa	cdr3_nt	cdr3_length	clone_size	d_call	j_call	v_call
CAARPTGGNYGYTF	TGTGCCGCCCGACCGACAGGGGGTAACTATGGCTACACCTTC	14	few	TRBD1	TRBJ1-2	TRBV3-1
CASKGTGVVDEQYF	TGTGCCAGCAAGGGGACAGGGGTCGTGGACGAGCAGTACTTC	14	few	TRBD1	TRBJ2-7	TRBV28
CASTPKGAGEQYF	TGTGCCAGTACTCCTAAGGGGGCAGGGGAGCAGTACTTC	13	few	TRBD1	TRBJ2-7	TRBV19
CASSLSGPGELFF	TGTGCCAGCAGCTTATCGGGGCCCGGGGAGCTGTTTTTT	13	many	NA	TRBJ2-2	TRBV7-3
CSVAYRGFTYEQYF	TGCAGCGTTGCGTACAGAGGTTTTACCTACGAGCAGTACTTC	14	few	NA	TRBJ2-7	TRBV29-1
CASSWGRQYEQYF	TGTGCCAGCAGTTGGGGACGGCAGTACGAGCAGTACTTC	13	NA	NA	TRBJ2-7	TRBV6-2/TRBV6-3
CASSLAVSGDYGYTF	TGCGCCAGCAGCTTGGCGGTCAGTGGAGACTATGGCTACACCTTC	15	NA	NA	TRBJ1-2	TRBV5-1
CASSLGDGEQYF	TGCGCCAGCAGCCTTGGGGACGGCGAGCAGTACTTC	12	many	NA	TRBJ2-7	TRBV5-1
CASTPRRGGKETQYF	TGTGCCAGCACCCCGAGACGGGGGGGCAAAGAGACCCAGTACTTC	15	NA	TRBD2	TRBJ2-5	TRBV11-2
CATSDLQGATYNEQFF	TGTGCCACCAGTGATTTGCAGGGGGCTACCTACAATGAGCAGTTCTTC	16	NA	TRBD1	TRBJ2-1	TRBV24-1
CASSQGQGTEAFF	TGTGCCAGCAGCCAGGGACAGGGCACTGAAGCTTTCTTT	13	few	TRBD1	TRBJ1-1	TRBV7-9
CASKPGQEPTGELFF	TGTGCCAGCAAACCAGGTCAGGAGCCCACCGGGGAGCTGTTTTTT	15	NA	NA	TRBJ2-2	TRBV28
CSVVGTNYGYTF	TGCAGCGTTGTAGGGACTAACTATGGCTACACCTTC	12	few	NA	TRBJ1-2	TRBV29-1
CASRAGGPNQPQHF	TGTGCCAGCAGAGCCGGGGGCCCCAATCAGCCCCAGCATTTT	14	few	NA	TRBJ1-5	TRBV7-2
CASSLRNAQYF	TGTGCCAGCAGCCTACGTAATGCGCAGTATTTT	11	many	NA	TRBJ2-3	TRBV6-5
CASSLNRGHYEQYF	TGTGCCAGCAGCTTAAACAGGGGACACTACGAGCAGTACTTC	14	large	TRBD1	TRBJ2-7	TRBV7-2
CASSLAGQVVGEQYF	TGTGCCAGCAGTTTAGCGGGACAGGTAGTGGGAGAGCAGTACTTC	15	NA	TRBD1	TRBJ2-7	TRBV27
CASSQDRTGGRTDTQYF	TGCGCCAGCAGCCAAGATAGGACAGGGGGCCGCACAGATACGCAGTATTTT	17	few	TRBD1	TRBJ2-3	TRBV4-3
CASSRRGRAGANVLTF	TGTGCCAGCAGCCGCCGGGGCAGGGCTGGGGCCAACGTCCTGACTTTC	16	many	NA	TRBJ2-6	TRBV7-2
CASSQDGTNPGYEQYF	TGTGCCAGCAGCCAAGATGGGACGAATCCTGGGTACGAGCAGTACTTC	16	NA	NA	TRBJ2-7	TRBV4-2
CASSLALSNNNEQFF	TGTGCCAGCAGCTTAGCACTCTCTAATAACAATGAGCAGTTCTTC	15	NA	NA	TRBJ2-1	TRBV11-3
CASSPEFSGNTIYF	TGTGCCAGCTCACCAGAATTCTCTGGAAACACCATATATTTT	14	few	NA	TRBJ1-3	TRBV18
CASSLARGWNYEQYF	TGTGCCAGCAGTTTAGCGCGGGGGTGGAACTACGAGCAGTACTTC	15	few	TRBD2	TRBJ2-7	TRBV12-3/TRBV12-4
CASSFPGQEQYF	TGTGCCAGCAGCTTCCCAGGGCAGGAGCAGTACTTC	12	few	NA	TRBJ2-7	TRBV5-5
CATSAAGAHTGELFF	TGTGCCACCAGTGCAGCAGGGGCCCACACCGGGGAGCTGTTTTTT	15	NA	NA	TRBJ2-2	TRBV24-1
CASSLWTSGTDTQYF	TGTGCCAGCAGTTTATGGACTAGCGGGACAGATACGCAGTATTTT	15	NA	TRBD2	TRBJ2-3	TRBV28
CASSLTRRAPPSYNEQFF	TGTGCCAGCAGCTTAACCCGCCGGGCCCCTCCCTCCTACAATGAGCAGTTCTTC	18	NA	NA	TRBJ2-1	TRBV7-9
CASSYYPPDTQYF	TGTGCCAGCAGTTATTATCCCCCGGATACGCAGTATTTT	13	NA	NA	TRBJ2-3	TRBV6-5
CASSRLAGGGEQFF	TGTGCCAGCAGCCGACTAGCGGGAGGGGGTGAGCAGTTCTTC	14	many	TRBD2	TRBJ2-1	TRBV2
CASRPVGTGNYGYTF	TGTGCCAGCAGACCGGTTGGGACAGGGAACTATGGCTACACCTTC	15	few	TRBD1	TRBJ1-2	TRBV6-2/TRBV6-3
CSVVGPNEQFF	TGCAGCGTTGTGGGGCCCAATGAGCAGTTCTTC	11	few	NA	TRBJ2-1	TRBV29-1
CASSLGGDSPLHF	TGTGCCAGCAGCTTGGGGGGCGATTCACCCCTCCACTTT	13	few	NA	TRBJ1-6	TRBV5-8
CASSYLGTAQETQYF	TGTGCCAGCAGTTACCTGGGGACAGCCCAAGAGACCCAGTACTTC	15	few	TRBD1	TRBJ2-5	TRBV6-5
CATRDKGTDTQYF	TGTGCCACCCGGGATAAGGGCACAGATACGCAGTATTTT	13	few	NA	TRBJ2-3	TRBV6-5
CASTPTGFGSPLHF	TGCGCCAGCACTCCCACGGGGTTTGGTTCACCCCTCCACTTT	14	NA	NA	TRBJ1-6	TRBV4-1
CASSVAETSLGIQYF	TGTGCCAGCAGCGTAGCTGAAACTAGCCTGGGCATTCAGTACTTC	15	few	NA	TRBJ2-4	TRBV9
CASSARTSVLYEQYF	TGTGCCAGCAGCGCCCGGACTAGCGTCCTCTACGAGCAGTACTTC	15	NA	TRBD2	TRBJ2-7	TRBV13
CASSFGTSGGRYNEQFF	TGTGCCAGCAGCTTCGGGACTAGCGGGGGGCGATACAATGAGCAGTTCTTC	17	NA	TRBD2	TRBJ2-1	TRBV11-2
CASSYLGTYNQPQHF	TGTGCCAGCAGTTACTTGGGGACTTACAATCAGCCCCAGCATTTT	15	many	NA	TRBJ1-5	TRBV6-2/TRBV6-3
CAWSVKEKKQFF	TGTGCCTGGAGTGTAAAGGAGAAGAAACAGTTCTTC	12	few	NA	TRBJ2-1	TRBV30
CASSSGQGVNTEAFF	TGTGCCAGCAGTTCAGGACAGGGCGTGAACACTGAAGCTTTCTTT	15	few	TRBD1	TRBJ1-1	TRBV12-3/TRBV12-4
CASSQDLGTEAFF	TGTGCCAGCAGCCAAGATCTCGGGACTGAAGCTTTCTTT	13	few	NA	TRBJ1-1	TRBV3-1
CASIRDTSYEQYF	TGTGCCAGCATTCGGGACACCAGCTACGAGCAGTACTTC	13	few	NA	TRBJ2-7	TRBV2
CSAGGQPNYGYTF	TGCAGCGCTGGGGGACAGCCTAACTATGGCTACACCTTC	13	few	TRBD1	TRBJ1-2	TRBV29-1
CASSQGAAQTAQHF	TGTGCTAGCAGCCAGGGAGCCGCCCAGACGGCCCAGCATTTT	14	NA	NA	TRBJ1-5	TRBV7-7
CASSPVGAYTDTQYF	TGCGCCAGCAGCCCAGTGGGGGCTTACACAGATACGCAGTATTTT	15	many	NA	TRBJ2-3	TRBV4-1
CASSRGTGETQYF	TGTGCCAGCTCACGAGGGACAGGAGAGACCCAGTACTTC	13	NA	TRBD1	TRBJ2-5	TRBV18
CASSLPDRAGGMTGANVLTF	TGTGCCAGCAGCTTACCCGACAGGGCAGGGGGGATGACTGGGGCCAACGTCCTGACTTTC	20	few	NA	TRBJ2-6	TRBV7-9
CASSWGNNEQFF	TGTGCCAGCAGTTGGGGCAACAATGAGCAGTTCTTC	12	few	NA	TRBJ2-1	TRBV28
CASTPTGVNTEAFF	TGCGCCAGCACCCCGACAGGGGTGAACACTGAAGCTTTCTTT	14	few	TRBD1	TRBJ1-1	TRBV10-1
CASSERGTGDTQYF	TGTGCCAGCAGTGAACGAGGAACGGGAGATACGCAGTATTTT	14	NA	NA	TRBJ2-3	TRBV6-1
CSVEGGKLSSYEQYF	TGCAGCGTTGAAGGTGGTAAGCTTAGCTCCTACGAGCAGTACTTC	15	many	NA	TRBJ2-7	TRBV29-1
CASSPDSSGTSPAETQYF	TGTGCCAGCAGCCCGGATTCTAGCGGGACTTCCCCGGCGGAGACCCAGTACTTC	18	few	TRBD2	TRBJ2-5	TRBV7-2
CASTSSTEILYGYTF	TGTGCCAGCACGTCTTCGACAGAGATCCTTTATGGCTACACCTTC	15	few	NA	TRBJ1-2	TRBV7-9
CASSLVVGKVQETQYF	TGTGCCAGCAGTTTAGTTGTGGGGAAGGTCCAAGAGACCCAGTACTTC	16	many	NA	TRBJ2-5	TRBV12-3/TRBV12-4
CGVEKGVGNTIYF	TGCGGCGTTGAAAAAGGGGTTGGAAACACCATATATTTT	13	NA	NA	TRBJ1-3	TRBV29-1
CASSYSASGSETQYF	TGTGCCAGCAGTTACTCGGCCAGCGGGAGTGAGACCCAGTACTTC	15	NA	TRBD2	TRBJ2-5	TRBV6-2/TRBV6-3
CASSPYYRADEQFF	TGCGCCAGCAGCCCTTACTACAGGGCGGATGAGCAGTTCTTC	14	few	NA	TRBJ2-1	TRBV4-3
CASTPGTGNQPQHF	TGTGCCAGCACCCCGGGGACAGGCAATCAGCCCCAGCATTTT	14	few	TRBD1	TRBJ1-5	TRBV7-9